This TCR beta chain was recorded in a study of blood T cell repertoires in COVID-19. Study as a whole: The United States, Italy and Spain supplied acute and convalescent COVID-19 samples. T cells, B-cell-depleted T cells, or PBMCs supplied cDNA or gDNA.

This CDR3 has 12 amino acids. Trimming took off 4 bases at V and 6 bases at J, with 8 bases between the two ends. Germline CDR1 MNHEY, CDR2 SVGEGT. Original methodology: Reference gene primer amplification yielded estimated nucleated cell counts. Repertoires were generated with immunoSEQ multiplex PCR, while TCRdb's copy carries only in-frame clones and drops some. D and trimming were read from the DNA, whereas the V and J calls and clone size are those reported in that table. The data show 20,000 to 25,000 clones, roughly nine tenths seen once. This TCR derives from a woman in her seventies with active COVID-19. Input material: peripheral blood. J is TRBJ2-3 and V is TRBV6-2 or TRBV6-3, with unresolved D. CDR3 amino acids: CASSLVRDTQYF. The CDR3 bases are TGTGCCAGCAGTTTAGTACGGGATACGCAGTATTTT.